The 12 T cell receptor beta chains below come from one sample, sequenced in a study of T cell responses to AZD1222 COVID-19 vaccine. Sequenced by immunoSEQ multiplex PCR; TCRdb stores in-frame clones only, minus some. The sample includes 100,000 to 150,000 clones, roughly 89% of them seen just once. The sequences come from peripheral blood, collected on day 0 of MenACWY control vaccination. These receptors came from an adult in good health.

This clone was recorded once. The J gene is TRBJ1-2, the V gene TRBV3-1 (or the pseudogene TRBV3-2); D ambiguous. This CDR3 contains 18 residues. Per the germline V gene, CDR1 is LGHDT and CDR2 is YNNKEL (reference sequence). V lost 1 base and J 2 bases, leaving 20 bases between the germline ends. The CDR3 sequence is CASSQGGAKGSVNYGYTF. CDR3 nucleotides: TGTGCCAGCAGCCAAGGAGGAGCGAAAGGGAGTGTAAACTATGGCTACACCTTC.

The chain couples TRBV5-5 to TRBJ2-5; TRBD2 agrees at 10 bases. CDR1 SGHKS and CDR2 YYEKEE come from the germline V gene (reference sequence). The CDR3 loop spans 18 amino acids. V lost 2 bases, J lost 5 bases, and 15 bases stayed unmatched. CDR3 sequence: CASSFRTSGIPGVETQYF. CDR3 bases: TGTGCCAGCAGCTTTCGTACTAGCGGGATCCCCGGGGTTGAGACCCAGTACTTC.

The V call is TRBV7-2, the J call TRBJ2-2, with 9 positions matching TRBD1. J lost 4 bases, V lost 2 bases, and 11 bases had no gene match. Germline V gene data show CDR1 as SGHTA and CDR2 as FQGNSA. The CDR3 runs to 18 residues. CDR3 DNA: TGTGCCAGCAGCTTAAGGTTACAGGGGGCGACGGGCACCGGGGAGCTGTTTTTT. Its translation is CASSLRLQGATGTGELFF.

The CDR3 loop is CASHPRLTSYEQYF. The CDR3 DNA follows: TGTGCCAGCCATCCTAGATTAACCTCATACGAGCAGTACTTC. This rearrangement joins TRBV2 to TRBJ2-7; no definite D call. Trimming left V 8 bases short and J 4 bases short, with 18 bases between. CDR1 and CDR2 (germline): SNHLY, FYNNEI. The CDR3 sequence is 14 residues long.

V usage is TRBV7-9 and J usage is TRBJ2-1, with 9 bases fitting TRBD2. Unmatched junction bases numbered 11, after V lost 0 bases and J lost 8 bases. Germline CDR1 is SEHNR and CDR2 is FQNEAQ (reference sequence). This CDR3 has 17 amino acids. This CDR3 is CASSLAVGQAGGDEQFF. In DNA form, the CDR3 reads TGTGCCAGCAGCTTAGCAGTAGGGCAAGCGGGAGGCGATGAGCAGTTCTTC.

This chain connects TRBV5-4 to TRBJ1-1; 8 bases line up with TRBD1. The CDR3 spans 11 residues. Trimming cost V 3 bases and J 11 bases; bases outside gene matches: 3. Germline CDR1 is SGHNT and CDR2 is YYREEE (reference sequence). CDR3 loop: CASSSTGGAFF. The CDR3 DNA sequence: TGTGCCAGCAGCTCTACAGGGGGTGCTTTCTTT.

The chain employs TRBV4-2 and TRBJ2-3; 10 nucleotides agree with TRBD1. Germline assignment: CDR1 LGHNA and CDR2 YNFKEQ. The CDR3 loop spans 16 amino acids. The J segment lost 7 bases and the V segment lost 0 bases, leaving 7 bases of the junction unmatched. Here the CDR3 reads CASSQDFGQGVNTQYF. The CDR3 DNA is TGTGCCAGCAGCCAAGATTTCGGACAGGGGGTGAATACGCAGTATTTT.

The sample holds one count of this clone. This chain links TRBV7-8 with TRBJ2-1; 7 bases fit TRBD2. Germline values: CDR1 SGHVS, CDR2 FQNEAQ. The CDR3 contains 16 residues. J gave up 5 bases and V 5 bases, and 12 bases lay outside the gene matches. The CDR3 region is CASSVQSAGLNNEQFF. DNA for the CDR3: TGTGCCAGCAGCGTACAATCAGCGGGGCTGAACAATGAGCAGTTCTTC.

This clone has only one observation. The chain links TRBV13 to TRBJ2-3, with 9 bases fitting TRBD2. After removal of 5 bases from V and 3 bases from J, the junction contained 9 bases not matched to a gene. The CDR3 extends over 16 amino acids. CDR1 and CDR2 from the germline V gene are PRHDT and FYEKMQ (reference sequence). CDR3 region: CASSLMGLAGTDTQYF. CDR3 in DNA: TGTGCCAGCAGCCTGATGGGCCTAGCGGGGACAGATACGCAGTATTTT.

This clone was detected once. The chain couples TRBV5-4 to TRBJ2-7; possible D gene TRBD2, 6 bases. Germline V CDR1 and CDR2: SGHNT, YYREEE (reference sequence). Trimming took 3 bases from V and 6 from J, leaving 19 bases between them. The CDR3 spans 15 residues. This CDR3 is CASSSASGLAAEQYF. The DNA of the CDR3 is TGTGCCAGCAGCTCGGCCTCGGGACTCGCGGCCGAGCAGTACTTC.

This clone was counted a single time. The rearrangement joins TRBV6-4 to TRBJ2-5; TRBD2 matches at 8 bases. CDR1 is MRHNA and CDR2 is SNTAGT in the germline V gene. CDR3 length equals 16 residues. Losses at the gene ends were 6 bases for V and 5 bases for J; bases not matched to a gene: 14. CDR3 coding DNA: TGTGCCAGCAGCGGGTTCAGGCGGGGGGTGTACGAGACCCAGTACTTC. Translating it yields CASSGFRRGVYETQYF.

This clone was recorded once. The rearrangement joins TRBV5-1 to TRBJ2-1; D perhaps matches TRBD1 (5 bases). Germline V CDR1 and CDR2: SGHRS, YFSETQ. There are 14 residues in the CDR3. The V gene lost 6 bases and the J gene lost 4 bases, with 14 bases spanning the gap. CDR3 sequence reads: CASILGQGYNEQFF. The CDR3 DNA reads as TGCGCCAGCATCCTTGGCCAGGGATACAATGAGCAGTTCTTC.